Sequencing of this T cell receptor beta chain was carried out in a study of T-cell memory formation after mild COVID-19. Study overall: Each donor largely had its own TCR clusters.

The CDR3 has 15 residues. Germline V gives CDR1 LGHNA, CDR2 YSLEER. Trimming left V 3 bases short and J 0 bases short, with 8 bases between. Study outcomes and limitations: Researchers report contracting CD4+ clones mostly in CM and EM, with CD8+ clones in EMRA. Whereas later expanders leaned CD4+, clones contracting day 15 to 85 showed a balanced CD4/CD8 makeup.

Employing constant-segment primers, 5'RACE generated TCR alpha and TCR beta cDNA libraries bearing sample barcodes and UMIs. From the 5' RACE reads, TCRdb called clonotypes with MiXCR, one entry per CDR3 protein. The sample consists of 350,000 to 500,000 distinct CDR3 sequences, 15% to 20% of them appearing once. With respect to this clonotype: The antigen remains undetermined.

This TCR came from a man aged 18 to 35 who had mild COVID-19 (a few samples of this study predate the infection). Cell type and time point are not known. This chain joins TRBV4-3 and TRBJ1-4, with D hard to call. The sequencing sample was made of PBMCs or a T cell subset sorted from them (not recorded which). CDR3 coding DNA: TGCGCCAGCAGCCACGGACGGGCAACTAATGAAAAACTGTTTTTT. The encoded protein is CASSHGRATNEKLFF.